These T cell receptor beta chains were read from a single sample in a study of control samples from healthy donors and cancer patients. The assay was immunoSEQ multiplex PCR, and TCRdb's table has in-frame clones only and misses some. The table has about 83,000 clones, roughly 91% seen once. The sequenced sample consisted of blood. These receptors all stem from a man between 45 and 60 years old in good health. The CDR3 runs from the conserved cysteine through the conserved F or W. Each record gives: clone size, D gene, V gene, J gene, CDR3 protein, CDR3 DNA. A D gene is named only where the DNA matches it firmly. Clone size is not always given. Where it is, it says once, few, many or a class for expanded clones.

size: .
D: .
V: TRBV6-5
J: TRBJ1-2
CDR3: CASSYNREYYGYTF
DNA: TGTGCCAGCAGTTACAATAGGGAGTACTATGGCTACACCTTC

size: .
D: .
V: TRBV6-6
J: TRBJ2-7
CDR3: CASSYREPATYEQYF
DNA: TGTGCCAGCAGTTACAGAGAACCGGCTACCTACGAGCAGTACTTC

size: .
D: .
V: TRBV10-3
J: TRBJ1-3
CDR3: CAISESEGSGNTIYF
DNA: TGTGCCATCAGTGAGTCGGAGGGTTCTGGGAACACCATATATTTT

size: .
D: .
V: TRBV27
J: TRBJ1-4
CDR3: CASSLGLTNEKLFF
DNA: TGTGCCAGCAGTTTAGGGTTAACTAATGAAAAACTGTTTTTT

size: .
D: TRBD1
V: TRBV19
J: TRBJ2-1
CDR3: CATRGTGLNEQFF
DNA: TGTGCCACCAGGGGGACAGGGCTCAATGAGCAGTTCTTC

size: .
D: TRBD2
V: TRBV5-1
J: TRBJ2-1
CDR3: CASSLRAGGPPDEQFF
DNA: TGCGCCAGCAGCTTGAGAGCGGGGGGGCCCCCCGATGAGCAGTTCTTC

size: .
D: .
V: TRBV11-3
J: TRBJ2-7
CDR3: CASSLYAGYEQYF
DNA: TGTGCCAGCAGCTTATATGCCGGCTACGAGCAGTACTTC

size: .
D: TRBD1
V: TRBV30
J: TRBJ1-4
CDR3: CASGGQGNEKLFF
DNA: TGTGCCTCGGGCGGACAGGGTAATGAAAAACTGTTTTTT

size: once
D: TRBD1
V: TRBV2
J: TRBJ2-7
CDR3: CASSMGQINYEQYF
DNA: TGTGCCAGCAGTATGGGACAGATCAACTACGAGCAGTACTTC

size: .
D: .
V: TRBV19
J: TRBJ1-1
CDR3: CASSMSVGSLNTEAFF
DNA: TGTGCCAGTAGTATGTCCGTTGGCAGCTTGAACACTGAAGCTTTCTTT

size: .
D: .
V: TRBV30
J: TRBJ1-5
CDR3: CAWSLIYSNQPQHF
DNA: TGTGCCTGGAGTCTTATTTATAGCAATCAGCCCCAGCATTTT

size: .
D: .
V: TRBV18
J: TRBJ2-7
CDR3: CASSPLGAYEQYF
DNA: TGTGCCAGCTCACCACTCGGGGCCTACGAGCAGTACTTC

size: .
D: .
V: TRBV7-2
J: TRBJ1-5
CDR3: CASSLRRGNQPQHF
DNA: TGTGCCAGCAGCTTAAGACGGGGCAATCAGCCCCAGCATTTT

size: once
D: TRBD1
V: TRBV24-1
J: TRBJ1-4
CDR3: CATSPNPGQKNEKLFF
DNA: TGTGCCACCAGTCCCAATCCGGGACAGAAGAATGAAAAACTGTTTTTT

size: .
D: TRBD2
V: TRBV19
J: TRBJ2-3
CDR3: CASSMAAGLANTQYF
DNA: TGTGCCAGTAGTATGGCAGCGGGGTTAGCGAATACGCAGTATTTT

size: .
D: .
V: TRBV5-6
J: TRBJ2-7
CDR3: CASSLRQEQYF
DNA: TGTGCCAGCAGCTTAAGACAAGAGCAGTACTTC

size: .
D: .
V: TRBV5-6
J: TRBJ2-4
CDR3: CASSLQTDIAKNIQYF
DNA: TGTGCCAGCAGCTTACAGACAGATATAGCCAAAAACATTCAGTACTTC

size: .
D: .
V: TRBV7-6
J: TRBJ2-2
CDR3: CASSLQVGRYTGELFF
DNA: TGTGCCAGCAGCTTACAAGTGGGCAGATACACCGGGGAGCTGTTTTTT

size: .
D: .
V: TRBV5-6
J: TRBJ2-3
CDR3: CASSLKSEVTDTQYF
DNA: TGTGCCAGCAGCTTGAAAAGCGAGGTCACAGATACGCAGTATTTT

size: .
D: .
V: TRBV27
J: TRBJ1-1
CDR3: CASSLSVRGYTEAFF
DNA: TGTGCCAGCAGTTTAAGTGTTCGGGGGTACACTGAAGCTTTCTTT

size: .
D: .
V: TRBV5-1
J: TRBJ1-1
CDR3: CASSLEPMNTEAFF
DNA: TGCGCCAGCAGCTTGGAACCCATGAACACTGAAGCTTTCTTT

size: .
D: .
V: TRBV6-1
J: TRBJ2-7
CDR3: CASSELVFEQYF
DNA: TGTGCCAGCAGTGAACTAGTCTTTGAGCAGTACTTC

size: once
D: .
V: TRBV6-1
J: TRBJ1-3
CDR3: CASSETEGISGNTIYF
DNA: TGTGCCAGCAGTGAAACAGAGGGTATCTCTGGAAACACCATATATTTT

size: .
D: .
V: TRBV12-3/TRBV12-4
J: TRBJ1-1
CDR3: CASSLGPGAFF
DNA: TGTGCCAGCAGTTTAGGACCCGGAGCTTTCTTT

size: .
D: .
V: TRBV3-1/TRBV3-2
J: TRBJ2-2
CDR3: CASSWAERLSTGELFF
DNA: TGTGCCAGCAGCTGGGCAGAGCGGCTTAGCACCGGGGAGCTGTTTTTT

size: .
D: TRBD1
V: TRBV4-1
J: TRBJ2-3
CDR3: CASSQEGTLQPGTGEVF
DNA: TGCGCCAGCAGCCAAGAGGGGACTTTACAGCCCGGGACAGGGGAGGTATTT

size: .
D: TRBD1
V: TRBV3-1/TRBV3-2
J: TRBJ1-1
CDR3: CASTGQGNTEAFF
DNA: TGTGCCAGCACCGGACAGGGCAACACTGAAGCTTTCTTT

size: .
D: .
V: TRBV20-1
J: TRBJ1-1
CDR3: CSAGTRTEAFF
DNA: TGCAGTGCCGGGACACGCACTGAAGCTTTCTTT

size: once
D: TRBD1
V: TRBV19
J: TRBJ2-2
CDR3: CASSLRTGMINTGELFF
DNA: TGTGCCAGTAGTCTCCGGACAGGGATGATAAACACCGGGGAGCTGTTTTTT

size: .
D: .
V: TRBV5-1
J: TRBJ2-5
CDR3: CASSLSGFSGETQYF
DNA: TGCGCCAGCAGCTTATCAGGGTTTAGCGGAGAGACCCAGTACTTC

size: .
D: .
V: TRBV5-1
J: TRBJ2-7
CDR3: CASSLRDGFSYEQYF
DNA: TGCGCCAGCAGCCTCCGGGACGGATTCTCCTACGAGCAGTACTTC

size: .
D: .
V: TRBV6-5
J: TRBJ1-1
CDR3: CASSLLTNTEAFF
DNA: TGTGCCAGCAGCTTATTAACAAACACTGAAGCTTTCTTT

size: .
D: TRBD1
V: TRBV30
J: TRBJ1-1
CDR3: CAWKRVGDSPNTEAFF
DNA: TGTGCCTGGAAGAGGGTAGGGGACAGTCCCAACACTGAAGCTTTCTTT

size: .
D: TRBD1
V: TRBV27
J: TRBJ2-7
CDR3: CASGTGQGASYEQYF
DNA: TGTGCCAGCGGGACGGGACAGGGGGCCTCCTACGAGCAGTACTTC

size: once
D: TRBD1
V: TRBV7-2
J: TRBJ1-2
CDR3: CASSLTGRGYTF
DNA: TGTGCCAGCAGCTTGACAGGGAGAGGCTACACCTTC

size: .
D: .
V: TRBV3-1/TRBV3-2
J: TRBJ1-2
CDR3: CASSPFSQASGYGYTF
DNA: TGTGCCAGCAGCCCTTTTTCGCAGGCTTCGGGCTATGGCTACACCTTC

size: .
D: .
V: TRBV19
J: TRBJ1-2
CDR3: CASSISPASMGGYTF
DNA: TGTGCCAGTAGTATTTCTCCGGCTTCAATGGGAGGCTACACCTTC

size: .
D: .
V: TRBV6-5
J: TRBJ2-7
CDR3: CASSYSTQAGEQYF
DNA: TGTGCCAGCAGTTACTCGACACAGGCGGGCGAGCAGTACTTC

size: .
D: .
V: TRBV6-1
J: TRBJ1-5
CDR3: CASSDVGGLGNQPQHF
DNA: TGTGCCAGCAGTGACGTGGGGGGGCTCGGCAATCAGCCCCAGCATTTT

size: .
D: .
V: TRBV12-3/TRBV12-4
J: TRBJ1-1
CDR3: CASSEQGSSRAFF
DNA: TGTGCCAGCAGCGAACAGGGCTCCTCTAGAGCTTTCTTT

size: .
D: TRBD2
V: TRBV30
J: TRBJ2-7
CDR3: CAWSGRGGYEQYF
DNA: TGTGCCTGGTCCGGTCGGGGGGGGTACGAGCAGTACTTC

size: .
D: .
V: TRBV30
J: TRBJ2-7
CDR3: CAWSKLSRRGIYEQYF
DNA: TGTGCCTGGAGTAAATTATCCCGCAGGGGCATCTACGAGCAGTACTTC

size: .
D: TRBD1
V: TRBV24-1
J: TRBJ1-5
CDR3: CATSETGTGYQPQHF
DNA: TGTGCCACCAGTGAGACCGGGACAGGGTATCAGCCCCAGCATTTT

size: .
D: .
V: TRBV6-2/TRBV6-3
J: TRBJ2-7
CDR3: CASSLQGFEQYF
DNA: TGTGCCAGCAGTCTTCAGGGGTTCGAGCAGTACTTC

size: .
D: .
V: TRBV10-3
J: TRBJ1-1
CDR3: CAISDGGADAFF
DNA: TGTGCCATCAGTGATGGAGGGGCGGACGCTTTCTTT

size: .
D: .
V: TRBV6-4
J: TRBJ1-1
CDR3: CASSSQGGVTEAFF
DNA: TGTGCCAGCAGTTCACAGGGAGGAGTGACTGAAGCTTTCTTT

size: .
D: .
V: TRBV9
J: TRBJ2-1
CDR3: CASSVAYKSLHNEQFF
DNA: TGTGCCAGCAGCGTAGCTTATAAGAGCCTTCACAATGAGCAGTTCTTC

size: .
D: .
V: TRBV2
J: TRBJ1-1
CDR3: CASSGQREAFF
DNA: TGTGCCAGCAGTGGACAGAGAGAGGCTTTCTTT

size: .
D: .
V: TRBV24-1
J: TRBJ2-5
CDR3: CATRGQKETQYF
DNA: TGTGCCACCAGAGGCCAGAAAGAGACCCAGTACTTC

size: .
D: TRBD2
V: TRBV4-3
J: TRBJ2-5
CDR3: CASSLGRGSETQYF
DNA: TGCGCCAGCAGCCTGGGGAGGGGTTCAGAGACCCAGTACTTC

size: .
D: TRBD1
V: TRBV19
J: TRBJ1-4
CDR3: CASSPRTGRGEKLFF
DNA: TGTGCCAGTAGTCCAAGGACAGGGAGGGGTGAAAAACTGTTTTTT

size: .
D: .
V: TRBV5-6
J: TRBJ1-1
CDR3: CASSLGGRGNTEAFF
DNA: TGTGCCAGCAGCTTAGGGGGAAGAGGGAACACTGAAGCTTTCTTT

size: .
D: TRBD1
V: TRBV19
J: TRBJ1-4
CDR3: CASSPSGTGGKLFF
DNA: TGTGCCAGTAGTCCCTCCGGGACAGGGGGGAAACTGTTTTTT

size: .
D: .
V: TRBV3-1/TRBV3-2
J: TRBJ1-3
CDR3: CASSPGLGSGNTIYF
DNA: TGTGCCAGCAGCCCTGGTCTAGGGTCAGGAAACACCATATATTTT

size: .
D: .
V: TRBV2
J: TRBJ1-2
CDR3: CASGRMRQGGYTF
DNA: TGTGCCAGTGGGAGAATGAGGCAGGGTGGCTACACCTTC

size: once
D: TRBD1
V: TRBV5-6
J: TRBJ1-1
CDR3: CASSSQGVAFF
DNA: TGTGCCAGCAGCTCACAGGGGGTAGCTTTCTTT

size: .
D: .
V: TRBV10-3
J: TRBJ2-3
CDR3: CATRLLTASTDTQYF
DNA: TGTGCCACCAGGCTGCTGACAGCTAGCACAGATACGCAGTATTTT

size: .
D: .
V: TRBV2
J: TRBJ1-2
CDR3: CANRDDSGYTF
DNA: TGTGCCAACAGGGATGATAGTGGCTACACCTTC